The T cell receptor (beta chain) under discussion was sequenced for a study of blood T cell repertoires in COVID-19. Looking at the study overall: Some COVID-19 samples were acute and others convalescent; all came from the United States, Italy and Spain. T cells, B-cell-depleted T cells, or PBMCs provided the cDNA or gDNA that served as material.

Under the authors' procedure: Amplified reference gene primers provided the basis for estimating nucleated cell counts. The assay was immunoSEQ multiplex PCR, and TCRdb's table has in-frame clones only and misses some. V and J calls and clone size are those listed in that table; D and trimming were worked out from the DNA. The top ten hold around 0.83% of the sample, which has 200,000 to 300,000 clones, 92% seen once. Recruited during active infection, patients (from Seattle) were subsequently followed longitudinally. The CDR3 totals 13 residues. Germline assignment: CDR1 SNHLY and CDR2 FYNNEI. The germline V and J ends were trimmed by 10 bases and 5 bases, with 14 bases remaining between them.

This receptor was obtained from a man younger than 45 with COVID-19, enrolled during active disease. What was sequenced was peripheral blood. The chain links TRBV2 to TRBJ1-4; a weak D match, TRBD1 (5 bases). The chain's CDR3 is CATERGLNEKLFF. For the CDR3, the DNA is TGTGCCACCGAGCGGGGGTTAAATGAAAAACTGTTTTTT.